The 32 T cell receptor beta chains given below trace back to one sample, sequenced in a study of shared clonotypes between healthy human individuals. The method was immunoSEQ multiplex PCR; TCRdb's version includes in-frame clones alone and lacks a portion of them. The sample lists more than 1.2 million clones, just under 99% seen once, with 0.36% in the top ten. Sequenced: naive CD4+ T cells sorted from blood. As for subset: CD45RA+ positively selected. The receptor set was obtained from a man aged 30-40 years in good health.

The CDR3 loop is CASSSGQMETQYF. Here the CDR3 DNA reads TGTGCCAGCAGTTCGGGACAGATGGAGACCCAGTACTTC. The chain links TRBV28 to TRBJ2-5; the match to TRBD1 covers 7 bases. The CDR3 runs to 13 residues. Trimming removed 4 bases from V and 5 bases from J; junction bases left unmatched: 4. The germline V gene has CDR1 MDHEN and CDR2 SYDVKM.

The chain recombines TRBV7-9 with TRBJ1-1; D unclear. Germline V lookup: CDR1 SEHNR, CDR2 FQNEAQ (reference sequence). There are 14 residues in the CDR3. V was cut by 10 bases and J by 1 base, with 16 bases left in between. The CDR3 loop is CATAGQGRNTEAFF. CDR3 coding DNA: TGTGCCACAGCAGGCCAAGGGAGGAACACTGAAGCTTTCTTT.

This sequence joins TRBV15 and TRBJ2-2; D not resolved. The ends were cut back, 8 bases at V and 0 bases at J, with 13 bases in the middle. CDR3 length: 15 amino acids. The germline V gene encodes CDR1 LNHNV and CDR2 YYDKDF (reference sequence). CDR3 coding DNA: TGTGCCACCGTCCACAGCTACACGAACACCGGGGAGCTGTTTTTT. It is translated as CATVHSYTNTGELFF.

The rearrangement joins TRBV9 to TRBJ2-7; 11 bases align to TRBD2. V gave up 4 bases and J gave up 2 bases; unmatched junction bases: 8. Germline V CDR1 and CDR2: SGDLS, YYNGEE. This CDR3 contains 16 residues. In DNA form, the CDR3 reads TGTGCCAGCAGCCCCAAGGGACTAGCGGAAACCTACGAGCAGTACTTC. Translated, it gives CASSPKGLAETYEQYF.

The V gene is TRBV7-8, the J gene TRBJ1-5; D may be TRBD1 (6 bases). Germline values: CDR1 SGHVS, CDR2 FQNEAQ. Trimming pared 1 base from V and 5 bases from J, leaving 12 bases between. The CDR3 consists of 15 residues. The CDR3 DNA is TGTGCCAGCAGCTTAGAAGGACAGCGATATCAGCCCCAGCATTTT. Amino acids: CASSLEGQRYQPQHF. The full variable domain, rest sourced from reference TRBV7-8 and TRBJ1-5, is GAGVSQSPRYKVAKRGQDVALRCDPISGHVSLFWYQQALGQGPEFLTYFQNEAQLDKSGLPSDRFFAERPEGSVSTLKIQRTQQEDSAVYLCASSLEGQRYQPQHFGDGTRLSIL.

This chain uses TRBV18 with TRBJ2-1, with D tentatively TRBD2 (5 bases). Germline CDR1 KGHSH, CDR2 LQKENI. The germline V and J ends were trimmed by 4 bases and 6 bases, with 10 bases remaining between them. The length of the CDR3 is 13 residues. CDR3 amino acids: CASSQGLLNEQFF. The CDR3 coding sequence is TGTGCCAGCTCACAAGGACTCCTCAATGAGCAGTTCTTC.

V gene TRBV19 combines with J gene TRBJ1-1; D is perhaps TRBD1 (6 bases). CDR3 length: 17 residues. The germline V and J ends were trimmed by 2 bases and 0 bases, with 16 bases remaining between them. Per the germline V gene, CDR1 is LNHDA and CDR2 is SQIVND (reference sequence). The CDR3 DNA reads TGTGCCAGTAGTATATTGACATCCGGGGGCATGAACACTGAAGCTTTCTTT. Translated: CASSILTSGGMNTEAFF.

The genes are TRBV28 and TRBJ2-1; 8 bases agree with TRBD2. The germline gives CDR1 MDHEN, CDR2 SYDVKM. With V trimmed by 6 bases and J by 4 bases, 11 bases remained unmatched. The CDR3 totals 16 residues. CDR3 sequence: CASRSGSGSWYNEQFF. DNA of the CDR3: TGTGCCAGCAGGTCGGGCAGCGGGAGTTGGTACAATGAGCAGTTCTTC.

This clone has a single count. Other DNA sequences within the sample encode an identical CDR3. The chain employs TRBV29-1 and TRBJ2-7; TRBD1 matches 7 bases. This CDR3 spans 13 amino acids. Unmatched junction bases numbered 5, after V lost 6 bases and J lost 0 bases. The germline CDR1 and CDR2 sequences are SQVTM and ANQGSEA. The CDR3 DNA sequence: TGCAGCGTCGAACGACAGGGCTCCTACGAGCAGTACTTC. Translated: CSVERQGSYEQYF.

As DNA, the CDR3 is TGTGCCAGCAGCCCCCAAGGCTCTGGAAACACCATATATTTT. Its protein is CASSPQGSGNTIYF. V usage is TRBV5-8 and J usage is TRBJ1-3; unclear D gene. V lost 4 bases, J lost 0 bases, and 8 bases lay in between. CDR1 is SGHTS and CDR2 is YDEGEE in the germline V gene. The length of the CDR3 is 14 residues.

This chain links TRBV5-5 with TRBJ2-7; tentative D call: TRBD2 (5 bases). The V end lost 4 bases, the J end lost 0 bases, and 11 bases lay between the germline ends. The CDR3 has 14 residues. The germline CDR1 and CDR2 sequences are SGHKS and YYEKEE (reference sequence). CDR3 in amino acids: CASSLDYFSYEQYF. CDR3 bases: TGTGCCAGCAGCCTCGACTATTTCTCCTACGAGCAGTACTTC.

This chain's CDR3 is CASSQTPDRGYEQYF. The DNA of the CDR3 is TGTGCCAGCAGCCAAACACCGGACAGGGGCTACGAGCAGTACTTC. The rearrangement uses TRBV11-2 and TRBJ2-7; 9 nucleotides align to TRBD1. CDR1 and CDR2 from the germline V gene are SGHAT and FQNNGV. V dropped 5 bases and J dropped 3; count of bases not matched to a gene: 8. The CDR3 sequence is 15 residues long.

A single count supports this clone. The chain employs TRBV27 and TRBJ2-3, with 10 bases matching TRBD2. V lost 5 bases, J lost 0 bases, and 11 bases stayed unmatched. The CDR3 sequence is 18 residues long. From germline, CDR1 is MNHEY and CDR2 SMNVEV (reference sequence). The CDR3 region has the DNA TGTGCCAGCAGTAATCTAGCGGGAGAGCCCTATAGCACAGATACGCAGTATTTT. Translating it yields CASSNLAGEPYSTDTQYF.

In DNA, the CDR3 is TGTGCCAGTAGTATTGAGGGGACCGTCTACGAGCAGTACTTC. Residues: CASSIEGTVYEQYF. The chain is built from TRBV19 and TRBJ2-7, with D perhaps matching TRBD1 or TRBD2 (5 bases each). The CDR3 has 14 residues. The V gene's germline CDR1 is LNHDA and CDR2 SQIVND (reference sequence). V lost 3 bases to trimming and J lost 3 bases, with 12 bases between them.

The chain links TRBV7-8 to TRBJ2-7; 12 bases line up with TRBD2. V shed 5 bases and J 3 bases; nucleotides not matched to a gene: 8. The CDR3 is 16 amino acids. CDR1 and CDR2 from the germline V gene are SGHVS and FQNEAQ. The CDR3: CASSRTGTSGYYEQYF. CDR3 DNA: TGTGCCAGCAGCCGGACTGGGACTAGCGGGTACTACGAGCAGTACTTC.

V and J are TRBV5-1 and TRBJ2-1, with D perhaps matching TRBD1 or TRBD2 (5 bases each). Germline CDR1 reads SGHRS; CDR2 reads YFSETQ. The CDR3 covers 16 residues. The germline V and J ends were trimmed by 2 bases and 6 bases, with 18 bases remaining between them. The CDR3 loop reads CASSFPFVGPRNEQFF. CDR3 nucleotide sequence: TGCGCCAGCAGCTTCCCGTTCGTGGGACCGCGCAATGAGCAGTTCTTC.

This chain connects TRBV7-9 to TRBJ2-1; 11 bases are a match to TRBD2. Losses at the gene ends were 5 bases for V and 5 bases for J; bases not matched to a gene: 17. Germline values: CDR1 SEHNR, CDR2 FQNEAQ (reference sequence). There are 19 residues in the CDR3. In DNA form, the CDR3 reads TGTGCCAGCAGCCCGATATGGGTAGCGGGAGGGCCGTGGGACAATGAGCAGTTCTTC. As protein: CASSPIWVAGGPWDNEQFF.

The genes are TRBV28 and TRBJ1-5; D is uncertain. CDR1 is MDHEN and CDR2 is SYDVKM in the germline V gene. The CDR3 extends over 15 amino acids. The ends were cut back, 0 bases at V and 7 bases at J, with 13 bases in the middle. CDR3 region: CASSLWASLGQPQHF. DNA of the CDR3: TGTGCCAGCAGTTTATGGGCCAGTTTGGGACAGCCCCAGCATTTT.

A single count supports this clone. V gene TRBV5-1 combines with J gene TRBJ1-2; 10 nucleotides align to TRBD1. With 4 bases clipped from V and 5 bases from J, the junction kept 8 bases outside the gene matches. CDR3 length: 15 residues. CDR1 and CDR2 (germline): SGHRS, YFSETQ. For the CDR3, the DNA is TGCGCCAGCAGCCCTGACAGGGGGCTCGAATATGGCTACACCTTC. This codes for CASSPDRGLEYGYTF.

CDR3 loop: CASSSGRTGVAYGYTF. The DNA for the CDR3 is TGCGCCAGCAGCTCTGGTCGTACAGGGGTCGCCTATGGCTACACCTTC. The chain links TRBV5-1 to TRBJ1-2; 7 bases fit TRBD1. Trimming took 3 bases from V and 4 from J; bases not matched to a gene: 12. The CDR3 extends over 16 amino acids. Germline assignment: CDR1 SGHRS and CDR2 YFSETQ.

The genes are TRBV19 and TRBJ2-3; the D is unclear. CDR1 is LNHDA and CDR2 is SQIVND in the germline V gene (reference sequence). This CDR3 spans 13 amino acids. V was pared by 3 bases and J by 6 bases, with 10 bases between. This CDR3 is CASSIQERDTQYF. In DNA form, the CDR3 reads TGTGCCAGTAGTATCCAGGAAAGGGATACGCAGTATTTT.

The J gene is TRBJ2-7, the V gene TRBV5-4; D is unresolved. V dropped 0 bases and J dropped 3 bases, with 4 bases sitting between them. The CDR3 loop spans 12 amino acids. Germline CDR1 SGHNT, CDR2 YYREEE (reference sequence). The DNA for the CDR3 is TGTGCCAGCAGCTTGGGACACTACGAGCAGTACTTC. It encodes CASSLGHYEQYF.

The genes are TRBV5-4 and TRBJ2-3; D remains ambiguous. The ends were cut back, 0 bases at V and 2 bases at J, with 16 bases in the middle. In germline, CDR1 is SGHNT, CDR2 YYREEE (reference sequence). There are 17 residues in the CDR3. CDR3 residues: CASSLGPIKAITDTQYF. The CDR3 nucleotides are TGTGCCAGCAGCTTGGGCCCTATAAAAGCGATCACAGATACGCAGTATTTT.

The chain links TRBV7-2 to TRBJ2-7; D call uncertain. Trimming left V 2 bases short and J 2 bases short, with 4 bases between. CDR1 and CDR2 (germline): SGHTA, FQGNSA. The CDR3 is made up of 12 amino acids. The CDR3 loop is CASSLYPYEQYF. Written as DNA, the CDR3 is TGTGCCAGCAGCTTATATCCCTACGAGCAGTACTTC.

There are a few counts of this clone. Within the sample, other DNA sequences also encode this same CDR3. The genes are TRBV5-4 and TRBJ2-7; D is perhaps TRBD1 or TRBD2 (5 bases each). Per germline, CDR1 SGHNT and CDR2 YYREEE (reference sequence). Trimming removed 0 bases at V and 2 bases at J, with 9 bases between. CDR3 length: 14 amino acids. CDR3 nucleotide sequence: TGTGCCAGCAGCTTGGGGCAGGGACCCTACGAGCAGTACTTC. Encoded protein: CASSLGQGPYEQYF.

The chain employs TRBV11-2 and TRBJ2-7; TRBD1 matches 8 bases. The length of the CDR3 is 15 residues. Germline V gene data show CDR1 as SGHAT and CDR2 as FQNNGV. After removal of 5 bases from V and 1 base from J, the junction contained 7 bases not matched to a gene. The CDR3: CASSLRTGQSYEQYF. The CDR3, as DNA: TGTGCCAGCAGCCTCCGGACAGGGCAGTCCTACGAGCAGTACTTC.

This sequence joins TRBV10-3 and TRBJ2-3; TRBD1 is a possible D gene (6 bases). CDR1 is ENHRY, CDR2 SYGVKD, per germline. The CDR3 spans 16 residues. With 6 bases removed from V and 0 bases from J, the gap between germline ends came to 16 bases. The CDR3 DNA is TGTGCCATCAGGGGACCCCAGGGGCCTAGCACAGATACGCAGTATTTT. It codes for CAIRGPQGPSTDTQYF.

The V gene is TRBV5-5, the J gene TRBJ2-7, with a weak D call TRBD2 (6 bases). The CDR3 covers 14 residues. V dropped 0 bases and J dropped 6 bases, with 13 bases sitting between them. Germline-derived CDR1 and CDR2 are SGHKS and YYEKEE (reference sequence). Here the CDR3 reads CASSLVAVTGEQYF. The CDR3 coding sequence is TGTGCCAGCAGCTTGGTAGCGGTAACCGGCGAGCAGTACTTC.

This chain links TRBV27 with TRBJ2-5; tentative D call: TRBD1 (8 bases). The germline V and J ends were trimmed by 1 base and 1 base, with 19 bases remaining between them. This CDR3 comprises 18 residues. Germline CDR1 reads MNHEY; CDR2 reads SMNVEV (reference sequence). The CDR3 region is CASSLWGGGQALQETQYF. The CDR3 bases are TGTGCCAGCAGTTTATGGGGAGGGGGACAGGCGCTCCAAGAGACCCAGTACTTC.

The chain employs TRBV5-4 and TRBJ1-4; 9 nucleotides align to TRBD1. This CDR3 is built from 15 residues. CDR1 is SGHNT, CDR2 YYREEE, per germline (reference sequence). With V trimmed by 4 bases and J by 3 bases, 4 bases remained unmatched. The CDR3 here is CASSSRTGANEKLFF. CDR3 bases: TGTGCCAGCAGCAGTCGGACAGGGGCTAATGAAAAACTGTTTTTT.

V and J are TRBV19 and TRBJ2-2; possible D gene TRBD2, 5 bases. The V end lost 7 bases, the J end lost 5 bases, and 14 bases lay between the germline ends. Germline CDR1 is LNHDA and CDR2 is SQIVND (reference sequence). The CDR3 contains 14 residues. CDR3 nucleotide sequence: TGTGCCAGTATTGGACTCCTGGGGACCGGGGAGCTGTTTTTT. Encoded protein: CASIGLLGTGELFF.

Regarding this clone: Other DNA sequences of this sample code for an identical CDR3. The chain couples TRBV6-6 to TRBJ1-3; no reliable D call. CDR1 and CDR2 (germline): MNHNY, SVGAGI (reference sequence). The CDR3 spans 14 residues. The V end lost 2 bases, the J end lost 1 base, and 6 bases lay between the germline ends. The CDR3 protein is CASSYSISGNTIYF. The CDR3 DNA follows: TGTGCCAGCAGTTACAGTATATCTGGAAACACCATATATTTT.